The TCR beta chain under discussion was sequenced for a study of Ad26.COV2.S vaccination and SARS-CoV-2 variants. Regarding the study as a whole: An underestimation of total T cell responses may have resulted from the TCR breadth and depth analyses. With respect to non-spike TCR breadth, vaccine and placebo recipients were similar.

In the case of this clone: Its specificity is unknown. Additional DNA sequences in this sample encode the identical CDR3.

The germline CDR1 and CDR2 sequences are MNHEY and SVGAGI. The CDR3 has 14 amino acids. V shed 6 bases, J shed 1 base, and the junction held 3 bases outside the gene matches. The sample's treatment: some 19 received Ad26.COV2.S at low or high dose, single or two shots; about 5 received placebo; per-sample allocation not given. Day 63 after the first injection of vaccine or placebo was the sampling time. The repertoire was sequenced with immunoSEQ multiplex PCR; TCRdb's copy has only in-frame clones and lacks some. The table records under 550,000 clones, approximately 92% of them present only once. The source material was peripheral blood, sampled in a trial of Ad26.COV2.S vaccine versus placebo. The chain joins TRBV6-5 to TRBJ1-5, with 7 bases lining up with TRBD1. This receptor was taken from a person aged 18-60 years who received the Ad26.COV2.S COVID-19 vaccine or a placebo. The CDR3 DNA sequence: TGTGCCAGCAGACCGACAGGGAGCAATCAGCCCCAGCATTTT. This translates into CASRPTGSNQPQHF.